One and the same sample provided the 23 T cell receptor beta chains below, sequenced in a study of blood T cell repertoires in COVID-19. Here immunoSEQ multiplex PCR was the method, and the copy in TCRdb shows in-frame clones only, minus some. Found here are under 200,000 clones, roughly 86% of them singletons; the top ten hold 2.5% to 4%. Sequencing was done on a sample of peripheral blood. The receptors were gathered from a man aged 70-80 years with acute or convalescent COVID-19.

Comment on this clone: The same CDR3 also results from other DNA sequences found in this sample. This chain connects TRBV5-4 to TRBJ2-5, with 11 bases fitting TRBD2. CDR3 length: 15 residues. Germline CDR1 and CDR2: SGHNT and YYREEE (reference sequence). J gave up 1 base and V 3 bases, and 2 bases lay outside the gene matches. This CDR3 is CASSSGTSGQETQYF. The CDR3 nucleotides read TGTGCCAGCAGCTCCGGGACTAGCGGCCAAGAGACCCAGTACTTC.

This clone turned up a few times. The J gene is TRBJ1-2, the V gene TRBV5-8, with 8 bases that match TRBD1. In germline, CDR1 is SGHTS, CDR2 YDEGEE. This CDR3 is built from 15 residues. The ends lost 1 base at V and 8 bases at J; junction bases unmatched: 10. The CDR3 bases are TGTGCCAGCAGCTTGTGGGCAGGGGGCGATCAAGGCTACACCTTC. The encoded protein is CASSLWAGGDQGYTF.

The V gene is TRBV6-6, the J gene TRBJ2-1; 13 bases align to TRBD2. The trim removed 7 bases at V and 8 bases at J, leaving 8 bases unmatched. CDR1 is MNHNY and CDR2 is SVGAGI in the germline V gene (reference sequence). The CDR3 contains 15 residues. Written as DNA, the CDR3 is TGTGCCAGCAACTTACTAGCGGGAGGGGGCGATGAGCAGTTCTTC. As protein: CASNLLAGGGDEQFF.

Concerning this clone itself: The junction and the germline gene differ at one end; a read error may be behind it. The chain uses TRBV6-1 and TRBJ1-2; D gene unclear. This CDR3 has 14 amino acids. Per the germline V gene, CDR1 is MNHNS and CDR2 is SASEGT. In DNA form, the CDR3 reads TGTGCCAGCACTGAACCGTCCCGCCAGTATGGCTACACCTTC. This sequence encodes CASTEPSRQYGYTF.

V usage is TRBV5-1 and J usage is TRBJ1-4; TRBD1 matches 8 bases. The CDR3 runs 16 residues. J was trimmed by 4 bases and V by 3 bases; bases with no gene match: 8. The germline V gene has CDR1 SGHRS and CDR2 YFSETQ. The CDR3 sequence is CASSWTGTGINEKLFF. The CDR3 DNA reads as TGCGCCAGCAGCTGGACCGGGACAGGCATTAATGAAAAACTGTTTTTT.

This chain joins TRBV2 and TRBJ2-3, with D tentatively TRBD2 (6 bases). This CDR3 has 14 amino acids. Trimming left V 3 bases short and J 5 bases short, with 12 bases between. Looked up from germline, CDR1 is SNHLY and CDR2 is FYNNEI. The CDR3 DNA follows: TGTGCCAGCAGTGACGGTAGGGGAGGAGATACGCAGTATTTT. It yields the protein CASSDGRGGDTQYF.

V is TRBV2 and J is TRBJ1-5; TRBD1 aligns across 9 bases. V gave up 3 bases and J gave up 5 bases; unmatched junction bases: 5. Germline V CDR1 and CDR2: SNHLY, FYNNEI. This CDR3 contains 15 residues. CDR3 sequence: CASSDEDRGDQPQHF. The CDR3 bases are TGTGCCAGCAGTGACGAGGACAGGGGCGATCAGCCCCAGCATTTT.

The J gene is TRBJ1-3, the V gene TRBV28; D is unclear. CDR3 length: 13 residues. Trimming took off 8 bases at V and 2 bases at J, with 10 bases between the two ends. Germline V CDR1 and CDR2: MDHEN, SYDVKM. The CDR3 protein is CASSRGTGNTIYF. The CDR3 coding sequence is TGTGCCAGCTCACGGGGTACTGGAAACACCATATATTTT.

CDR3 sequence: CAIRETSSYNEQFF. As DNA, the CDR3 is TGTGCCATCCGGGAAACGAGCTCCTACAATGAGCAGTTCTTC. V and J are TRBV10-3 and TRBJ2-1, with D possibly matching TRBD2 (5 bases). V was clipped by 8 bases and J by 0 bases, with 11 bases between them. The CDR3 totals 14 residues. Germline V gene sequence: CDR1 ENHRY, CDR2 SYGVKD.

V and J are TRBV5-1 and TRBJ2-5, with 9 positions matching TRBD2. The CDR3 has 15 amino acids. Germline V gene data show CDR1 as SGHRS and CDR2 as YFSETQ. After removal of 5 bases from V and 4 bases from J, the junction contained 9 bases not matched to a gene. The CDR3 nucleotides are TGCGCCAGCAGTGAGGGTAGCGGGAGTGGAGAGACCCAGTACTTC. This codes for CASSEGSGSGETQYF.

The chain is built from TRBV18 and TRBJ2-1, with 13 bases that match TRBD2. The junction had 2 bases not matched to a gene; V was cut back by 3 bases and J by 6 bases. Germline loops: CDR1 KGHSH, CDR2 LQKENI. This CDR3 has 15 residues. Here the CDR3 DNA reads TGTGCCAGCTCACCCGGACTAGCGGGAGCCAATGAGCAGTTCTTC. Translation: CASSPGLAGANEQFF.

This sequence joins TRBV28 and TRBJ2-3, with TRBD2 identical over 9 bases. Looked up from germline, CDR1 is MDHEN and CDR2 is SYDVKM. The CDR3 totals 15 residues. V shed 2 bases and J 4 bases; nucleotides not matched to a gene: 4. CDR3 bases: TGTGCCAGCAGTTTAAGGCGGGGGGGCGCAGATACGCAGTATTTT. Translating gives CASSLRRGGADTQYF.

The rearrangement links TRBV5-4 to TRBJ2-3; a weak D match, TRBD2 (5 bases). The CDR3 sequence is 15 residues long. Per germline, CDR1 SGHNT and CDR2 YYREEE (reference sequence). Deletions cut 1 base from V and 0 bases from J, with 9 bases between. The CDR3 here is CASSLLAGSTDTQYF. For the CDR3, the DNA is TGTGCCAGCAGCTTGCTGGCGGGTAGCACAGATACGCAGTATTTT.

The rearrangement uses TRBV5-1 and TRBJ2-7; D call uncertain. From germline, CDR1 is SGHRS and CDR2 YFSETQ. The CDR3 spans 13 residues. V gave up 3 bases and J gave up 4 bases, with 11 bases separating them. CDR3 in amino acids: CASSSPLGYEQYF. The CDR3 DNA reads TGCGCCAGCAGCTCCCCGCTAGGTTACGAGCAGTACTTC.

The chain is built from TRBV28 and TRBJ2-1; D gene ambiguous. This CDR3 is 13 amino acids long. V lost 2 bases and J 5 bases, leaving 7 bases between the germline ends. CDR1 MDHEN and CDR2 SYDVKM come from the germline V gene. The CDR3 DNA is TGTGCCAGCAGTTTAGAGGTAGACAATGAGCAGTTCTTC. Translation: CASSLEVDNEQFF.

The rearrangement links TRBV29-1 to TRBJ1-4; D gene unclear. The CDR3 is made up of 13 amino acids. CDR1 and CDR2 (germline): SQVTM, ANQGSEA. The V end lost 6 bases, the J end lost 8 bases, and 16 bases lay between the germline ends. CDR3 region: CSVAGRAKEKLFF. CDR3 bases: TGCAGCGTGGCGGGGAGGGCGAAAGAAAAACTGTTTTTT.

This rearrangement joins TRBV5-7 to TRBJ1-2; no clear D gene. TRBV5-7 is filed as an ORF, its function uncertain. Trimming cost V 3 bases and J 4 bases, with 16 bases left between them. The CDR3 consists of 15 residues. Here the CDR3 reads CASSSTGRGLYGYTF. The CDR3 DNA follows: TGTGCCAGCAGCTCCACCGGTAGAGGGCTCTATGGCTACACCTTC.

This chain uses TRBV4-1 with TRBJ2-3; 7 positions agree with TRBD2. The CDR3 runs to 15 residues. V lost 4 bases to trimming and J lost 3 bases; unmatched junction nucleotides: 7. CDR1 MGHRA and CDR2 YSYEKL come from the germline V gene. The CDR3 loop is CASSLLAEETDTQYF. CDR3 in DNA: TGCGCCAGCAGCCTGCTAGCGGAGGAGACAGATACGCAGTATTTT.

A single count supports this clone. The gene calls are TRBV29-1 and TRBJ2-5; the match to TRBD2 covers 7 bases. Germline V CDR1 and CDR2: SQVTM, ANQGSEA. The junction had 9 bases not matched to a gene; V was cut back by 6 bases and J by 2 bases. The CDR3 sequence is 14 residues long. CDR3: CSVAPASGQETQYF. The CDR3 coding sequence is TGCAGCGTGGCCCCCGCTAGCGGACAAGAGACCCAGTACTTC.

The gene calls are TRBV5-1 and TRBJ2-7; 7 nucleotides line up with TRBD1. J was trimmed by 5 bases and V by 4 bases; bases with no gene match: 3. The CDR3 totals 12 residues. The germline V gene encodes CDR1 SGHRS and CDR2 YFSETQ. For the CDR3, the DNA is TGCGCCAGCAGCATTGACAGGGACGAGCAGTACTTC. It codes for CASSIDRDEQYF.

The chain links TRBV28 to TRBJ2-1; D not resolved. Germline V gene sequence: CDR1 MDHEN, CDR2 SYDVKM. CDR3 length: 12 residues. V dropped 4 bases and J dropped 4 bases, with 5 bases sitting between them. The CDR3 is CASSSKYNEQFF. CDR3 DNA: TGTGCCAGCAGTTCCAAATACAATGAGCAGTTCTTC.

This CDR3 reads CASSYTSGTGVDQPQHF. CDR3 coding DNA: TGTGCCAGCAGTTACACCTCCGGGACAGGGGTGGATCAGCCCCAGCATTTT. V and J are TRBV6-2 or TRBV6-3 and TRBJ1-5, with TRBD1 matching over 10 bases. This CDR3 spans 17 amino acids. Per the germline V gene, CDR1 is MNHEY and CDR2 is SVGEGT. V lost 2 bases, J lost 5 bases, and 9 bases stayed unmatched.

V and J are TRBV12-5 and TRBJ1-2; D remains unclear. Trimming took off 6 bases at V and 8 bases at J, with 13 bases between the two ends. This CDR3 is 12 amino acids long. The germline CDR1 and CDR2 sequences are LGHNT and FRNRAP. The CDR3 coding sequence is TGTGCTAGTGGGTGGGCGGGAACAGGCTACACCTTC. Protein: CASGWAGTGYTF.